Sequencing of this T cell receptor (beta chain) was carried out in a study of T cell clonality in common variable immunodeficiency. The study, taken as a whole, reports: Reportedly, TCR beta sequences from common variable immunodeficiency showed fewer deletions and N-nucleotide insertions. CVID subjects had higher TCRbeta clonality than healthy controls, most marked in about a third.

After removal of 4 bases from V and 5 bases from J, the junction contained 9 bases not matched to a gene. CDR3 length equals 15 residues. Looked up from germline, CDR1 is ENHRY and CDR2 is SYGVKD. This clone came up many times. Its target is not known. The read ends 3 residues early relative to the CDR3; the germline J gene fills the gap. Assay: immunoSEQ multiplex PCR; the TCRdb copy retains only in-frame clones and omits some. Reported are tens of thousands of clones, none seen only once; the ten largest carry approximately 2.3%. No CVID subject was ill or on immunomodulatory drugs when sampled. The chain has TRBV10-3 and TRBJ1-1, with 8 positions matching TRBD1. This sequence was found in a human donor with common variable immunodeficiency. Sequenced sample: peripheral blood mononuclear cells. CDR3 sequence: CAISATDRESTEAFF. Partial CDR3 DNA: TGTGCCATCAGTGCGACGGACAGGGAGAGTACTGAA.